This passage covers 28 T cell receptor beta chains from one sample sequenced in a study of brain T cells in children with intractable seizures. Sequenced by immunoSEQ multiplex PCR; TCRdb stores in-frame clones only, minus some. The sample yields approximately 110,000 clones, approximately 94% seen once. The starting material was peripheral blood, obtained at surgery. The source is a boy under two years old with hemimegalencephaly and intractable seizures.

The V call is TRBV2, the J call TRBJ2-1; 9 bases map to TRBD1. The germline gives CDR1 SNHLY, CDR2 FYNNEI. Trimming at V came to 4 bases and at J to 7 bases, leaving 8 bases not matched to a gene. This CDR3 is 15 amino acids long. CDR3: CASSGEDRGANEQFF. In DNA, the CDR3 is TGTGCCAGCAGTGGGGAGGACAGGGGAGCGAATGAGCAGTTCTTC.

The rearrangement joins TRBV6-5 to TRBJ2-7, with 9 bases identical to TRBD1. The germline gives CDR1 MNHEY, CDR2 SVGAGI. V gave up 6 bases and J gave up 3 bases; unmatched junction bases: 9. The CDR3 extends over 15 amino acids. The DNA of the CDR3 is TGTGCCAGCAGGCTTAGGGGACAGGGTTTCTACGAGCAGTACTTC. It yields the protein CASRLRGQGFYEQYF.

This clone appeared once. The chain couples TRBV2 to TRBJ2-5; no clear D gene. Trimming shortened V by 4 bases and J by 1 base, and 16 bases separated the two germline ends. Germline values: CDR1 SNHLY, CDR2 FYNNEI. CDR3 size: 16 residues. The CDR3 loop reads CASSALAADFQETQYF. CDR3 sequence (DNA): TGTGCCAGCAGTGCCCTGGCTGCAGACTTCCAAGAGACCCAGTACTTC.

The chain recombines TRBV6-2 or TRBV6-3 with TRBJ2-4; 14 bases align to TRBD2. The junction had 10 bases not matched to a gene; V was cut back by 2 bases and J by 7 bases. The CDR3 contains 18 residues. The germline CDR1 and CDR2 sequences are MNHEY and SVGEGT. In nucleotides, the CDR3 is TGTGCCAGCAGTTACGATCCGGGACTAGCGGGAGTCGGGAACATTCAGTACTTC. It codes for CASSYDPGLAGVGNIQYF.

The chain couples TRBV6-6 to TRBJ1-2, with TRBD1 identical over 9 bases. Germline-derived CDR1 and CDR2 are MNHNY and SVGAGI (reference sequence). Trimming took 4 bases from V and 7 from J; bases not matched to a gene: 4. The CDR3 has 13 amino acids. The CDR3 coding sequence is TGTGCCAGCAGTTCTACAGGGGGCCGTGGCTACACCTTC. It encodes CASSSTGGRGYTF.

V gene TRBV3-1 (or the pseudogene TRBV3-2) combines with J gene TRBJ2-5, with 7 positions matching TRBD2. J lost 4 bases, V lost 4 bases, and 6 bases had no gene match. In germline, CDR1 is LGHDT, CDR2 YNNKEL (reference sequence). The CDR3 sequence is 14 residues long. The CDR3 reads CASSLQRGRETQYF. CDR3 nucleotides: TGTGCCAGCAGCCTTCAGCGGGGCCGAGAGACCCAGTACTTC.

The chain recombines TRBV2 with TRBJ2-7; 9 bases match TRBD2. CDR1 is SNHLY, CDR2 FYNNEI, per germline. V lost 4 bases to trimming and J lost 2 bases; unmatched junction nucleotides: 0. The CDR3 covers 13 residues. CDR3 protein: CASSASGTYEQYF. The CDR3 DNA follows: TGTGCCAGCAGTGCTAGCGGGACCTACGAGCAGTACTTC.

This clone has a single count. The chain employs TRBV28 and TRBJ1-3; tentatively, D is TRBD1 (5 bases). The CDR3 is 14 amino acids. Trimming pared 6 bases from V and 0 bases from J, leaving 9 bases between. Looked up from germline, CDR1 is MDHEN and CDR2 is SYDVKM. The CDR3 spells CASRGATSGNTIYF. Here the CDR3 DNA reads TGTGCCAGCAGAGGGGCGACCTCTGGAAACACCATATATTTT.

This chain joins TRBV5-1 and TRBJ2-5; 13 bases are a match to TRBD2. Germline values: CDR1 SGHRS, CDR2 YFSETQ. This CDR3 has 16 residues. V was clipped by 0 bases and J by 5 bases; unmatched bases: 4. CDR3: CASSLVGLAGVETQYF. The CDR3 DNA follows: TGCGCCAGCAGCTTGGTCGGACTAGCGGGAGTGGAGACCCAGTACTTC. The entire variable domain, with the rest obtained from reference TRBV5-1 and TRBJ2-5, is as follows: KAGVTQTPRYLIKTRGQQVTLSCSPISGHRSVSWYQQTPGQGLQFLFEYFSETQRNKGNFPGRFSGRQFSNSRSEMNVSTLELGDSALYLCASSLVGLAGVETQYFGPGTRLLVL.

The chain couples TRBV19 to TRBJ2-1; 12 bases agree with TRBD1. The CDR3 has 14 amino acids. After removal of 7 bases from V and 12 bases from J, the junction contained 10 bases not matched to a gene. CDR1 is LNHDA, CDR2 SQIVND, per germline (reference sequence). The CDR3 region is CASNTGQGALGQFF. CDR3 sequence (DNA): TGTGCCAGTAACACGGGACAGGGGGCTTTGGGGCAGTTCTTC.

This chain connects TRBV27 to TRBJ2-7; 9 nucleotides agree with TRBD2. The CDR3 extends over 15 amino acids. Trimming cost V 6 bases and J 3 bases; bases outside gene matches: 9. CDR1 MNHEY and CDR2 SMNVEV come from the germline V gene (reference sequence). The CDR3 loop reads CASRKREDLIYEQYF. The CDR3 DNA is TGTGCCAGCAGAAAGCGGGAGGACCTAATCTACGAGCAGTACTTC.

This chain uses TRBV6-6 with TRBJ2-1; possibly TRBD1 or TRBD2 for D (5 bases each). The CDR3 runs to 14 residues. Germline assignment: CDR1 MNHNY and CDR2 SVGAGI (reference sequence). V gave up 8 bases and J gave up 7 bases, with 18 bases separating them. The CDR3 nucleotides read TGTGCCAGCGGAAGTGGGGCAGGCGGGAATGAGCAGTTCTTC. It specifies CASGSGAGGNEQFF.

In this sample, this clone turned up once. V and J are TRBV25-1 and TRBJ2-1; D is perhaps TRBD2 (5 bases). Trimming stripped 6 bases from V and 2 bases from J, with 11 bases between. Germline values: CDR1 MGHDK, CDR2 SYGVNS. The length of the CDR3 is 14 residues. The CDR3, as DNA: TGTGCCAGCAGACTCTCGGGGACCTACAATGAGCAGTTCTTC. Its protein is CASRLSGTYNEQFF.

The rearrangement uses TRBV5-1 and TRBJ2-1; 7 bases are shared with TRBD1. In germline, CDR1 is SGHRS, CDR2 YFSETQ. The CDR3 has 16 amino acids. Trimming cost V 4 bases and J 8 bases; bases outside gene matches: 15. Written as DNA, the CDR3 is TGCGCCAGCAGCAACAAAAGGGGGCAGGGATTCGATGAGCAGTTCTTC. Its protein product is CASSNKRGQGFDEQFF.

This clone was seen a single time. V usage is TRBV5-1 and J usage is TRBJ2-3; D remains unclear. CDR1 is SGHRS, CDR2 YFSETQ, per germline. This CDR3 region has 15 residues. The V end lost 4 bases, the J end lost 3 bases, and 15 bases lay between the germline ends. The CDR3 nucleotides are TGCGCCAGCAGCCGCGACCGAACCCCTACAGATACGCAGTATTTT. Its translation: CASSRDRTPTDTQYF. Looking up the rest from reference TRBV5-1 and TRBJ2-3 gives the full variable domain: KAGVTQTPRYLIKTRGQQVTLSCSPISGHRSVSWYQQTPGQGLQFLFEYFSETQRNKGNFPGRFSGRQFSNSRSEMNVSTLELGDSALYLCASSRDRTPTDTQYFGPGTRLTVL.

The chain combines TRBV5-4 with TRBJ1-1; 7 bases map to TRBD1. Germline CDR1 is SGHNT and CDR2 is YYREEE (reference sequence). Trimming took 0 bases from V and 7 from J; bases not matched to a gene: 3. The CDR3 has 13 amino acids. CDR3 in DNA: TGTGCCAGCAGCTTGGCCAGGGGGGATGAAGCTTTCTTT. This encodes CASSLARGDEAFF. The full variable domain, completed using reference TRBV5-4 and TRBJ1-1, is ETGVTQSPTHLIKTRGQQVTLRCSSQSGHNTVSWYQQALGQGPQFIFQYYREEENGRGNFPPRFSGLQFPNYSSELNVNALELDDSALYLCASSLARGDEAFFGQGTRLTVV.

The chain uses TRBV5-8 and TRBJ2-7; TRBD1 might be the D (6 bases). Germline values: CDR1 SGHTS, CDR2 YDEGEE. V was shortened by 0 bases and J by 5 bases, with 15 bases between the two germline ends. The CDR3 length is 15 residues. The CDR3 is CASSLVFQGIHEQYF. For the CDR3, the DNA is TGTGCCAGCAGCTTGGTCTTCCAGGGGATCCACGAGCAGTACTTC.

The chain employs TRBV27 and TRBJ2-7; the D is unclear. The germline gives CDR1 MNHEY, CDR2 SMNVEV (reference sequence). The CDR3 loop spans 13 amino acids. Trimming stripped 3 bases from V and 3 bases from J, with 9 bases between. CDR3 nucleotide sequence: TGTGCCAGCAGTTTGAAGGGTGGCTACGAGCAGTACTTC. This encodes CASSLKGGYEQYF.

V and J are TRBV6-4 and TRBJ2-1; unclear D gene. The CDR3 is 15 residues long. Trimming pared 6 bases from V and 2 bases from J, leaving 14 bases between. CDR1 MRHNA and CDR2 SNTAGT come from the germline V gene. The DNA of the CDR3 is TGTGCCAGCAGCAAGACTTTCGCCCCCTACAATGAGCAGTTCTTC. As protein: CASSKTFAPYNEQFF.

CDR3 sequence: CASSYWEEGGYTF. In DNA, the CDR3 is TGTGCCAGCAGTTATTGGGAGGAGGGTGGCTACACCTTC. The chain couples TRBV6-5 to TRBJ1-2, with D hard to call. The CDR3 covers 13 residues. Trimming pared 3 bases from V and 7 bases from J, leaving 12 bases between. CDR1 is MNHEY and CDR2 is SVGAGI in the germline V gene.

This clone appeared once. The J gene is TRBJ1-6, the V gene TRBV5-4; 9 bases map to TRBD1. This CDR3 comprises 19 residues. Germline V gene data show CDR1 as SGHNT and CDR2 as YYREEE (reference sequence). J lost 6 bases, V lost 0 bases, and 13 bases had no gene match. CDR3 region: CASSLGFADRGDTNSPLHF. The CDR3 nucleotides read TGTGCCAGCAGCTTGGGTTTCGCGGACAGGGGAGATACTAATTCACCCCTCCACTTT. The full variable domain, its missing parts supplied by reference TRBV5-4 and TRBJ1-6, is ETGVTQSPTHLIKTRGQQVTLRCSSQSGHNTVSWYQQALGQGPQFIFQYYREEENGRGNFPPRFSGLQFPNYSSELNVNALELDDSALYLCASSLGFADRGDTNSPLHFGNGTRLTVT.

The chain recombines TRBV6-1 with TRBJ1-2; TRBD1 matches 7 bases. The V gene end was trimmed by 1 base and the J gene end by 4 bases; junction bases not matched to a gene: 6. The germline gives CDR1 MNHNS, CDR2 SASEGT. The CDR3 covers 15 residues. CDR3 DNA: TGTGCCAGCAGTGAAGGTCCAACAGGGGTCTATGGCTACACCTTC. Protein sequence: CASSEGPTGVYGYTF.

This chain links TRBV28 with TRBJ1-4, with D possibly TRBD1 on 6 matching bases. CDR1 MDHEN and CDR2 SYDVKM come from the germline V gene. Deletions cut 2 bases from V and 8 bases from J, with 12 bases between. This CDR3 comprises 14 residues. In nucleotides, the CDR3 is TGTGCCAGCAGTTTACAGGGGAGCTCAGAAAAACTGTTTTTT. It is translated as CASSLQGSSEKLFF.

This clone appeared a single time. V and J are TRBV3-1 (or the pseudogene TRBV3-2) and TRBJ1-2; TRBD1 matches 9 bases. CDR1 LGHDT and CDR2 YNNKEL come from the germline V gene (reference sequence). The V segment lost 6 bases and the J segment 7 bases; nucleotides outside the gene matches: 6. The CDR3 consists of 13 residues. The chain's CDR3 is CASRGTGGGGYTF. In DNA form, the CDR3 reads TGTGCCAGCAGAGGAACAGGGGGCGGTGGCTACACCTTC.

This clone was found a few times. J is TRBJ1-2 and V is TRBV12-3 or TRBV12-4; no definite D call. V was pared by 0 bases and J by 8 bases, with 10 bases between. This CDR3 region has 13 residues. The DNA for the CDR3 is TGTGCCAGCAGTTTAGCGGGGAACTGGGGCTACACCTTC. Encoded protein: CASSLAGNWGYTF.

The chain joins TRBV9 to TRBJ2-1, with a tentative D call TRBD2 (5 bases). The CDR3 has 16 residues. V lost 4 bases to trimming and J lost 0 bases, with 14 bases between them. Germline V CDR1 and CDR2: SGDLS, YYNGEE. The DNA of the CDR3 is TGTGCCAGCAGCCCCCGGACTCTAAGCTCCTACAATGAGCAGTTCTTC. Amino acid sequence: CASSPRTLSSYNEQFF.

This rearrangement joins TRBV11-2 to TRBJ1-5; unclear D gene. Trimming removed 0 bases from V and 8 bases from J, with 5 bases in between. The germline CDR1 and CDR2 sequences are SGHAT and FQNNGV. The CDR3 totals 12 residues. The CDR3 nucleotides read TGTGCCAGCAGCTTAGAAGGGAAGCCCCAGCATTTT. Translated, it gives CASSLEGKPQHF.

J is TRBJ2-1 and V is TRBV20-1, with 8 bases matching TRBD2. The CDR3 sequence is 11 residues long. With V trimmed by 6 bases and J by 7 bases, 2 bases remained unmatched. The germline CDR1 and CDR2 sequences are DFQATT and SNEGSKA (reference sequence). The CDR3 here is CSAGGGNEQFF. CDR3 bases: TGCAGTGCCGGCGGGGGGAATGAGCAGTTCTTC.